Following are 14 T cell receptor beta chains from one sample sequenced in a study of blood T cell repertoires in COVID-19. Measured with immunoSEQ multiplex PCR; TCRdb has only the in-frame clones, and not every one. In the table there are 70,000 to 85,000 clones, 88% of which are singletons. Sequencing was done on a sample of peripheral blood. The receptors originated from a man aged 65 to 85 with active or convalescent COVID-19.

J is TRBJ2-1 and V is TRBV9; D not certain. V was clipped by 4 bases and J by 7 bases, with 18 bases between them. This CDR3 comprises 15 residues. CDR1 is SGDLS and CDR2 is YYNGEE in the germline V gene. The CDR3 sequence is CASSSRLNPRNEQFF. CDR3 coding DNA: TGTGCCAGCAGCTCCCGACTGAATCCTAGGAATGAGCAGTTCTTC.

The chain carries TRBV25-1 and TRBJ2-1, with 13 positions matching TRBD2. V was pared by 4 bases and J by 8 bases, with 8 bases of the junction left unmatched. The V gene's germline CDR1 is MGHDK and CDR2 SYGVNS. This CDR3 spans 16 amino acids. Here the CDR3 reads CASSAPGTSGKHEQFF. The CDR3 coding sequence is TGTGCCAGCAGTGCTCCCGGGACTAGCGGGAAACATGAGCAGTTCTTC.

The chain recombines TRBV18 with TRBJ1-3; D might be TRBD1 (6 bases). The CDR3 totals 15 residues. The V gene's germline CDR1 is KGHSH and CDR2 LQKENI. V was pared by 2 bases and J by 4 bases, with 12 bases between. In DNA, the CDR3 is TGTGCCAGCTCACCAGCCCGGACAGAGGGAAACACCATATATTTT. This translates into CASSPARTEGNTIYF.

This clone has a handful of counts. The rearrangement joins TRBV21-1 to TRBJ2-1; the table's TRBD2 call for D was not verified on the DNA. TRBV21-1 is recorded as a pseudogene. The CDR3 is 14 residues long. The CDR3 region is CASIRLAVYNEQFF. The CDR3 DNA sequence: TGTGCCAGCATAAGACTAGCGGTCTACAATGAGCAGTTCTTC.

The chain joins TRBV5-1 to TRBJ2-5, with D perhaps matching TRBD1 (5 bases). The CDR3 is 14 amino acids. CDR1 is SGHRS and CDR2 is YFSETQ in the germline V gene. V lost 7 bases, J lost 5 bases, and 18 bases lay in between. CDR3 region: CASSPLGLAETQYF. The CDR3 DNA reads TGCGCCAGCTCCCCGTTGGGGCTCGCGGAGACCCAGTACTTC.

The rearrangement joins TRBV30 to TRBJ2-7; maybe TRBD2 (6 bases). The germline CDR1 and CDR2 sequences are GTSNPN and SVGIG (reference sequence). The CDR3 totals 10 residues. Trimming took off 8 bases at V and 7 bases at J, with 12 bases between the two ends. The CDR3 region is CAGGRREQYF. CDR3 DNA sequence: TGTGCCGGGGGGAGGAGGGAGCAGTACTTC.

CDR3 loop: CASSLAPGLAGGGGYNEQFF. For the CDR3, the DNA is TGTGCCAGCAGCTTAGCACCGGGACTAGCGGGAGGGGGGGGATACAATGAGCAGTTCTTC. The V call is TRBV7-6, the J call TRBJ2-1; TRBD2 agrees at 16 bases. CDR1 SGHVS and CDR2 FNYEAQ come from the germline V gene. Germline trimming cut 0 bases from V and 4 bases from J; bases unmatched to any gene: 9. The CDR3 length is 20 residues. The full variable domain, with the rest looked up from reference TRBV7-6 and TRBJ2-1, is GAGVSQSPRYKVTKRGQDVALRCDPISGHVSLYWYRQALGQGPEFLTYFNYEAQQDKSGLPNDRFSAERPEGSISTLTIQRTEQRDSAMYRCASSLAPGLAGGGGYNEQFFGPGTRLTVL.

The chain combines TRBV4-1 with TRBJ2-3, with no clear D. CDR1 MGHRA and CDR2 YSYEKL come from the germline V gene. The CDR3 spans 20 residues. Trimming cost V 0 bases and J 0 bases, with 22 bases left between them. CDR3 sequence reads: CASSQDPVGSTLSSTDTQYF. For the CDR3, the DNA is TGCGCCAGCAGCCAAGATCCGGTTGGTAGCACACTATCTAGCACAGATACGCAGTATTTT.

This clone was detected ten times or more. The chain combines TRBV19 with TRBJ1-5; 11 nucleotides agree with TRBD1. Trimming removed 5 bases from V and 6 bases from J; junction bases left unmatched: 6. CDR3 length: 15 residues. Germline V lookup: CDR1 LNHDA, CDR2 SQIVND (reference sequence). For the CDR3, the DNA is TGTGCCAGTAGTTCCGGGGACAGGGGGAGTCAGCCCCAGCATTTT. Protein sequence: CASSSGDRGSQPQHF.

The rearrangement uses TRBV30 and TRBJ2-4, with D tentatively TRBD2 (6 bases). CDR1 is GTSNPN, CDR2 SVGIG, per germline (reference sequence). This CDR3 is built from 13 residues. Between the trimmed V and J ends, which lost 4 bases and 6 bases, there was a span of 13 bases. The CDR3 spells CAWTAGSINIQYF. CDR3 sequence (DNA): TGTGCCTGGACGGCGGGGAGTATAAACATTCAGTACTTC.

This chain joins TRBV2 and TRBJ1-6; 7 nucleotides line up with TRBD1. The trim removed 6 bases at V and 7 bases at J, leaving 9 bases unmatched. The CDR3 is 15 amino acids. Germline V lookup: CDR1 SNHLY, CDR2 FYNNEI. Here the CDR3 reads CASSRTGTANSPLHF. The CDR3 nucleotides read TGTGCCAGCAGCCGAACCGGGACAGCGAATTCACCCCTCCACTTT.

CDR3 sequence reads: CASSLDGVGNQPQHF. CDR3 sequence (DNA): TGCGCCAGCAGCTTGGACGGGGTCGGCAATCAGCCCCAGCATTTT. The chain joins TRBV5-1 to TRBJ1-5; D gene unclear. Trimming took 0 bases from V and 2 from J, leaving 9 bases between them. The CDR3 loop spans 15 amino acids. Germline CDR1 is SGHRS and CDR2 is YFSETQ.

This clone was found once. The chain links TRBV12-3 or TRBV12-4 to TRBJ2-3, with D possibly being TRBD1 (6 bases). V gave up 6 bases and J gave up 4 bases, with 11 bases separating them. CDR3 length: 13 residues. The CDR3 nucleotides are TGTGCCAGCAGGCCTACAGGGTCAGATACGCAGTATTTT. Translating gives CASRPTGSDTQYF.

The rearrangement links TRBV6-6 to TRBJ1-1, with TRBD1 matching 11 bases. CDR1 is MNHNY, CDR2 SVGAGI, per germline (reference sequence). This CDR3 is built from 16 residues. Losses at the gene ends were 2 bases for V and 0 bases for J; bases not matched to a gene: 2. The CDR3 sequence: CASSYGTGGLNTEAFF. The DNA for the CDR3 is TGTGCCAGCAGTTACGGGACAGGGGGTTTGAACACTGAAGCTTTCTTT.